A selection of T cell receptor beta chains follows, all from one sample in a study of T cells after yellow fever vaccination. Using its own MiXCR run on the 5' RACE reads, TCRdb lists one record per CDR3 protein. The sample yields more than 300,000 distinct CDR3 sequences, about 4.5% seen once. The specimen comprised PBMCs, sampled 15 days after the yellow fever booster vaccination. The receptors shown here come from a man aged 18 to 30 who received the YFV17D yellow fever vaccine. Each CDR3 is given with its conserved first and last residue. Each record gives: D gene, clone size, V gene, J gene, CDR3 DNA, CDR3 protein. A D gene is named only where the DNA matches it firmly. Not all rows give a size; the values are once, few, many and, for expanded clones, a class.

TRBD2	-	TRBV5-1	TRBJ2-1	TGCGCCAGCAGCTACGGGACTAGGGGTAACGATGAGCAGTTCTTC	CASSYGTRGNDEQFF
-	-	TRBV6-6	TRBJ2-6	TGTGCCAGCCTGGGGGAGCCTGGGGCCAACGTCCTGACTTTC	CASLGEPGANVLTF
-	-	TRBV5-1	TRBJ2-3	TGCGCCAGCAGCTCTACCATGGGGAGCACAGATACGCAGTATTTT	CASSSTMGSTDTQYF
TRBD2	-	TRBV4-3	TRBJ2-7	TGCGCCAGCAGCCAGGCTAGCGGGGGCTATAACGCCTACGAGCAGTACTTC	CASSQASGGYNAYEQYF
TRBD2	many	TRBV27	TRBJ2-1	TGTGCCAGCAGGCTAGCGGGGGGGCCGAGGAATGAGCAGTTCTTC	CASRLAGGPRNEQFF
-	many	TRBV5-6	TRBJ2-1	TGTGCCAGCAGCTTGTTGGTTACAGGGACTTTAAACAATGAGCAGTTCTTC	CASSLLVTGTLNNEQFF
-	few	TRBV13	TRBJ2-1	TGTGCCAGCAGCTTCCGACAAATGGTCGGCAATGAGCAGTTCTTC	CASSFRQMVGNEQFF
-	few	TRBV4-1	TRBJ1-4	TGCGCCAGCAGCCAACTAAATCTGGGGTTAACTAATGAAAAACTGTTTTTT	CASSQLNLGLTNEKLFF
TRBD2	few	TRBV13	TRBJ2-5	TGTGCCAGCAGCCCACTCGGAGCGGGAGAAGAGACCCAGTACTTC	CASSPLGAGEETQYF
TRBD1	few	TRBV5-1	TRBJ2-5	TGCGCCAGCAGACCGGGACAGGAAGAGACCCAGTACTTC	CASRPGQEETQYF
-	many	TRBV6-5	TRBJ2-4	TGTGCCAGCAGGAAACTTTACGACAGAACCTGGGGGGACATTCAGTACTTC	CASRKLYDRTWGDIQYF
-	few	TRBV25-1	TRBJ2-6	TGTGCCAGCAGTAGGGTTGGGGCCAACGTCCTGACTTTC	CASSRVGANVLTF
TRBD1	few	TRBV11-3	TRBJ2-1	TGTGCCAGCAGCTCCCACCCCTCGACAGGGGGATACAATGAGCAGTTCTTC	CASSSHPSTGGYNEQFF
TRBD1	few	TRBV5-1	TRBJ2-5	TGCGCCAGCAGCCCTTCCGGACAGGCGGAGACCCAGTACTTC	CASSPSGQAETQYF
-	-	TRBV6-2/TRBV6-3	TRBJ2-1	TGTGCCAGCAGTTCAGGGCAGGGGCCCTCCTACAATGAGCAGTTCTTC	CASSSGQGPSYNEQFF
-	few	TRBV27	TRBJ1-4	TGTGCCAGCAGCCTACCACAGGGAGTGGAGGAAAAACTGTTTTTT	CASSLPQGVEEKLFF
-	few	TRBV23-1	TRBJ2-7	TGCGCCAACCTCAGGGGTGGCATCTCCTACGAGCAGTACTTC	CANLRGGISYEQYF
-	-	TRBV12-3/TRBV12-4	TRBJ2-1	TGTGCCAGCAGTTTGCGGGCAATCGGGGGCGAGCAGTTCTTC	CASSLRAIGGEQFF
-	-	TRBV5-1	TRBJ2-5	TGCGCCAGCAGCGGTCTAGGAGAAGAGACCCAGTACTTC	CASSGLGEETQYF
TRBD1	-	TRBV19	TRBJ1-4	TGTGCCAGTAGCGGACAGGCAGCAACTAATGAAAAACTGTTTTTT	CASSGQAATNEKLFF
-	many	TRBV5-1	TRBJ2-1	TGCGCCAGCAGCATAGTGGGGGCCATCAACAATGAGCAGTTCTTC	CASSIVGAINNEQFF
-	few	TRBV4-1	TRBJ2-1	TGCGCCAGCAGCCAAGATCGAAGTAGGGAGCAGTTCTTC	CASSQDRSREQFF
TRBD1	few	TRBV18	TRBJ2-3	TGTGCCAGCTCTCTGGGGCGACAGGGTGGAACAGATACGCAGTATTTT	CASSLGRQGGTDTQYF
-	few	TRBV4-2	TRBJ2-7	TGTGCCAGCAGCCCTCTTGCGGGGTTTATCTACGAGCAGTACTTC	CASSPLAGFIYEQYF
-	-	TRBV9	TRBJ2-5	TGTGCCAGCAGCGCCCGTCTTCAAGCGGAAGAGACCCAGTACTTC	CASSARLQAEETQYF
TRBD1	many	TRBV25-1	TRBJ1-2	TGTGCCAGCAGCGAGGGGGACAGGGGTGGCTACACCTTC	CASSEGDRGGYTF
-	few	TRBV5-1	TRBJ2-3	TGCGCCAGCAGCTGGAGGCCGGGACCGCCGGATACGCAGTATTTT	CASSWRPGPPDTQYF
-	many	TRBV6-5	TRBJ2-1	TGTGCCAGCAGTCGGGACCCTGTATCTTACAATGAGCAGTTCTTC	CASSRDPVSYNEQFF
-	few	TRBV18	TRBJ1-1	TGTGCCAGCTCACTTCGCAGGGATAACACTGAAGCTTTCTTT	CASSLRRDNTEAFF
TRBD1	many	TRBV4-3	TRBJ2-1	TGCGCCAGCAGGTACGGGACAGGACGCTTCAATGAGCAGTTCTTC	CASRYGTGRFNEQFF
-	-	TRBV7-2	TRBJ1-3	TGTGCCAGCCAGGGCGGGTCTGGAAACACCATATATTTT	CASQGGSGNTIYF
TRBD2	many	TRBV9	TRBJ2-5	TGTGCCAGCAGCACACGCGGGGGTAGTGGAGAGACCCAGTACTTC	CASSTRGGSGETQYF
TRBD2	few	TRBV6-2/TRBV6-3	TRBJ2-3	TGTGCCAGCAGTTACGAGACGACGGGGGGGCATACGCAGTATTTT	CASSYETTGGHTQYF
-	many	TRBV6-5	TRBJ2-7	TGTGCCAGCAGTTACACGCGGCGGGCGAAGGAGCAGTACTTC	CASSYTRRAKEQYF
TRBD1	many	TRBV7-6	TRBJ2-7	TGTGCCAGCAGCTTTTCATCCCTCCGACGGGACAGAGCCTACGAGCAGTACTTC	CASSFSSLRRDRAYEQYF
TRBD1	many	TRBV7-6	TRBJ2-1	TGTGCCAGCAGCTTCGGGACAGGGGTTTCCAATGAGCAGTTCTTC	CASSFGTGVSNEQFF
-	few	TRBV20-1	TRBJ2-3	TGCAGTGCTAGAGATAAGAGGGGGTTCACAGATACGCAGTATTTT	CSARDKRGFTDTQYF
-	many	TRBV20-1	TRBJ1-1	TGCAGTGCCGATTCCCTTCGAGGACGGACCCGTAGAGCTTTCTTT	CSADSLRGRTRRAFF
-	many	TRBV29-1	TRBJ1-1	TGCAGCGCTACGCATGGGACTGAAGCTTTCTTT	CSATHGTEAFF
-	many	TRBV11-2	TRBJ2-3	TGTGCCAGCAGCCGGGGGGCTAGCGCACGCACAGATACGCAGTATTTT	CASSRGASARTDTQYF
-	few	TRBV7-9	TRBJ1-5	TGTGCCAGCAGCTTAGAGTCAGGGAGTAGCAATCAGCCCCAGCATTTT	CASSLESGSSNQPQHF
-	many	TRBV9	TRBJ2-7	TGTGCCAGCAGCGTAGCAAGGGTGCCCTACGAGCAGTACTTC	CASSVARVPYEQYF